These T cell receptor beta chains were read from a single sample in a study of cytomegalovirus exposure and HLA in healthy donors. Profiling relied on immunoSEQ multiplex PCR, and the TCRdb table lists in-frame clones only, not all of them. The data show under 200,000 clones, around 86% seen once. Sequencing input: PBMCs. The receptors were gathered from a human donor in good health. CDR3s include the opening cysteine and the closing phenylalanine or tryptophan. The order of the fields is D gene, clone size, V gene, CDR3 length, J gene, CDR3 DNA, CDR3 protein. D genes are given only for firm matches. Some rows mark clone size as missing; the rest say once, few, many or name a class of expanded clone.

>TRBD2|.|TRBV18|14|TRBJ2-1
TGTGCCAGCTCACCACCTAGCGGGGGAGGTGAGCAGTTCTTC
CASSPPSGGGEQFF
>.|.|TRBV2|12|TRBJ1-1
TGTGCCAGCGACGACACGAACACTGAAGCTTTCTTT
CASDDTNTEAFF
>.|.|TRBV7-9|14|TRBJ1-2
TGTGCCAGCAGCACTGAGGGCATCAGCTATGGCTACACCTTC
CASSTEGISYGYTF
>.|once|TRBV29-1|13|TRBJ2-3
TGCAGCGTTGAAGATCAGGCAGGTGATACGCAGTATTTT
CSVEDQAGDTQYF
>.|.|TRBV18|16|TRBJ2-3
TGTGCCAGCTCACCCCTCGACGGAGCTCGCACAGATACGCAGTATTTT
CASSPLDGARTDTQYF
>TRBD1|.|TRBV4-2|16|TRBJ1-6
TGTGCCAGCAGCCAAGAAGGTCAGGGGGCAACCTCACCCCTCCACTTT
CASSQEGQGATSPLHF
>.|.|TRBV5-4|16|TRBJ2-1
TGTGCCAGCAGCTTGGGGGGCCTAGGGGCTGGTAATGAGCAGTTCTTC
CASSLGGLGAGNEQFF
>.|.|TRBV7-7|13|TRBJ2-7
TGTGCTAGCAGCTTTGGGGAGGAGTACGAGCAGTACTTC
CASSFGEEYEQYF
>TRBD1|.|TRBV7-2|15|TRBJ1-2
TGTGCCAGCAGCGGCCGGGACAGAGCTAACTATGGCTACACCTTC
CASSGRDRANYGYTF
>TRBD2|.|TRBV27|15|TRBJ2-7
TGTGCCAGCAGTCACGCTAGCGGGGGCACCTACGAGCAGTACTTC
CASSHASGGTYEQYF
>TRBD1|.|TRBV4-1|14|TRBJ1-1
TGCGCCAGCCACAGGGACAGAATGAACACTGAAGCTTTCTTT
CASHRDRMNTEAFF
>.|.|TRBV7-9|15|TRBJ2-2
TGTGCCAGCAGCTTACAGAACGCGAACACCGGGGAGCTGTTTTTT
CASSLQNANTGELFF
>.|.|TRBV9|16|TRBJ2-2
TGTGCCAGCAGCGTAGGTGGAGGGGCCAACACCGGGGAGCTGTTTTTT
CASSVGGGANTGELFF
>.|.|TRBV7-9|13|TRBJ1-1
TGTGCCAGCAGCTTGCGCGGAGGCACTGAAGCTTTCTTT
CASSLRGGTEAFF
>.|.|TRBV9|12|TRBJ2-5
TGTGCCAGCAGCGTAGGCGGGGAGACCCAGTACTTC
CASSVGGETQYF
>TRBD2|.|TRBV11-3|17|TRBJ2-7
TGTGCCAGCAGCTTAGATCTCCGCGGAGCGGGGGGTTACGAGCAGTACTTC
CASSLDLRGAGGYEQYF
>.|.|TRBV6-5|14|TRBJ2-7
TGTGCCAGCAGTTACGGGTCGGTCGGGTACGAGCAGTACTTC
CASSYGSVGYEQYF
>.|once|TRBV19|12|TRBJ2-5
TGTGCCAGTAGTACCCGGCAAGAGACCCAGTACTTC
CASSTRQETQYF
>.|.|TRBV4-3|13|TRBJ1-1
TGCGCCAGCAGCTACAGGGTGAACACTGAAGCTTTCTTT
CASSYRVNTEAFF
>.|.|TRBV12-5|12|TRBJ1-1
TGTGCTAGCTCAGGGGTGAACACTGAAGCTTTCTTT
CASSGVNTEAFF
>TRBD1|.|TRBV5-1|15|TRBJ2-3
TGCGCCAGCAGCTCCGGGACAGGGGGCGTAGATACGCAGTATTTT
CASSSGTGGVDTQYF
>.|.|TRBV19|16|TRBJ1-2
TGTGCCAGTAGTATTTCCGAGAGGGTAGCGTACTATGGCTACACCTTC
CASSISERVAYYGYTF
>.|.|TRBV7-7|12|TRBJ2-7
TGTGCCAGCAGTCCCGGCGGGTACGAGCAGTACTTC
CASSPGGYEQYF
>TRBD1|.|TRBV10-3|13|TRBJ1-5
TGTGCCGCGCAGGGGGTTCGGGGTCAGCCCCAGCATTTT
CAAQGVRGQPQHF
>.|.|TRBV5-1|14|TRBJ2-3
TGCGCCAGCAGGGGCGGGGATCTGAGAGATACGCAGTATTTT
CASRGGDLRDTQYF
>.|once|TRBV7-6|13|TRBJ1-1
TGTGCCAGCAGCTTAGGCGCAGACAGTGAAGCTTTCTTT
CASSLGADSEAFF
>TRBD2|.|TRBV6-6|14|TRBJ2-7
TGTGCCAGCAGTTACGGGTCTAGCGGTTACGAGCAGTACTTC
CASSYGSSGYEQYF
>.|.|TRBV5-5|13|TRBJ1-1
TGTGCCAGCAGCTTGGAACAGTTCACTGAAGCTTTCTTT
CASSLEQFTEAFF
>.|few|TRBV11-2|14|TRBJ2-7
TGTGCCAGCAGCCATGGTGCGGGGCCCTACGAGCAGTACTTC
CASSHGAGPYEQYF
>.|.|TRBV19|14|TRBJ2-1
TGTGCCACCGGCAGATGGGGCCTTCACAATGAGCAGTTCTTC
CATGRWGLHNEQFF
>.|.|TRBV4-1|15|TRBJ1-5
TGCGCCAGCAGCCAGGACGACAGCAGCAATCAGCCCCAGCATTTT
CASSQDDSSNQPQHF
>.|once|TRBV6-6|15|TRBJ1-5
TGTGCCAGCAGCGATCGCACACCAACCCATCAGCCCCAGCATTTT
CASSDRTPTHQPQHF
>TRBD2|.|TRBV10-3|14|TRBJ2-7
TGTGCCATCAGTGAGCTAGCGGGGGGGCGCGAGCAGTACTTC
CAISELAGGREQYF
>.|.|TRBV6-5|16|TRBJ2-3
TGTGCCAGCAGTTACTCCTCTAGTGCCCCCGTTGATACGCAGTATTTT
CASSYSSSAPVDTQYF
>.|.|TRBV5-1|14|TRBJ2-7
TGCGCCAGCAGCTTGGGGGCTCAGTTGGGCGAGCAGTACTTC
CASSLGAQLGEQYF
>.|.|TRBV15|12|TRBJ2-1
TGTGCCACCAGCAAAACAGGGACTGAGCAGTTCTTC
CATSKTGTEQFF
>TRBD2|.|TRBV7-9|16|TRBJ2-3
TGTGCCAGCAGCTTAGCGACTAGCGGGGACACAGATACGCAGTATTTT
CASSLATSGDTDTQYF
>TRBD1|few|TRBV11-3|16|TRBJ2-4
TGTGCCAGCAGCACGGGACAGGGGAATCGCCAAAACATTCAGTACTTC
CASSTGQGNRQNIQYF
>.|.|TRBV2|11|TRBJ2-7
TGTGCCATGAACAGGGACTACGAGCAGTACTTC
CAMNRDYEQYF
>.|.|TRBV21-1|14|TRBJ2-1
TGTGCCAGCGGACCGGGGACTGAGGGGAATGAGCAGTTCTTC
CASGPGTEGNEQFF
>.|.|TRBV7-2|14|TRBJ1-5
TGTGCCAGCAGCACTAGCGCAGGGATCCAGCCCCAGCATTTT
CASSTSAGIQPQHF
>.|.|TRBV7-8|15|TRBJ1-4
TGTGCCAGCAGCTTAGGAGGTTTGACTAATGAAAAACTGTTTTTT
CASSLGGLTNEKLFF
>.|.|TRBV25-1|16|TRBJ1-1
TGTGCCAGCAGTGCTACCCTCATTCAGGGAGGTACTGAAGCTTTCTTT
CASSATLIQGGTEAFF